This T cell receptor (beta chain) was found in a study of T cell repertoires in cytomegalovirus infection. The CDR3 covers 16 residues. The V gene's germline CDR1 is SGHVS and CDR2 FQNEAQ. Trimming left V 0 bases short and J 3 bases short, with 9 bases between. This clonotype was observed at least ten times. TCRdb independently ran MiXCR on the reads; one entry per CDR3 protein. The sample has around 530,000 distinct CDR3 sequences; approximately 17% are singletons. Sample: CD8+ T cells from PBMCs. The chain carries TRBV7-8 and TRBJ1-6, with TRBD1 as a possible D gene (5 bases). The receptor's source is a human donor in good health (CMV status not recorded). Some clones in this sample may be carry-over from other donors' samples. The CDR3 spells CASSLAGTVYNSPLHF. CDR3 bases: TGTGCCAGCAGCTTAGCGGGGACGGTCTATAATTCACCCCTCCACTTT.